The 8 T cell receptor beta chains in this list originate from one sample, sequenced in a study of memory CD4+ T cells and cytomegalovirus serostatus. Sequenced by immunoSEQ multiplex PCR; TCRdb stores in-frame clones only, minus some. The data show about 82,000 clones, more than 70% seen once. Single viable CD3+CD4+CD8-CD45RO+ cells were sorted as the memory CD4+ T cells. The specimen sequenced was memory CD4+ T cells from blood. The receptors stem from an adult in good health and CMV-seronegative.

The chain joins TRBV19 to TRBJ1-5, with 7 positions matching TRBD1. The CDR3 covers 15 residues. The germline CDR1 and CDR2 sequences are LNHDA and SQIVND (reference sequence). Trimming cost V 2 bases and J 7 bases; bases outside gene matches: 8. This CDR3 is CASSIWGTVTQPQHF. The CDR3 bases are TGTGCCAGTAGTATATGGGGGACAGTAACCCAGCCCCAGCATTTT. The variable domain in full, completed from reference TRBV19 and TRBJ1-5, reads DGGITQSPKYLFRKEGQNVTLSCEQNLNHDAMYWYRQDPGQGLRLIYYSQIVNDFQKGDIAEGYSVSREKKESFPLTVTSAQKNPTAFYLCASSIWGTVTQPQHFGDGTRLSIL.

The genes are TRBV5-4 and TRBJ1-1, with D perhaps TRBD1 (5 bases). The CDR3 runs 16 residues. Germline CDR1 SGHNT, CDR2 YYREEE (reference sequence). Trimming left V 2 bases short and J 1 base short, with 15 bases between. The CDR3 bases are TGTGCCAGCAGCTTAGGGTGGGGCTGGGGGAACACTGAAGCTTTCTTT. It translates to CASSLGWGWGNTEAFF.

The gene calls are TRBV7-9 and TRBJ2-1; TRBD2 aligns across 12 bases. CDR3 length: 16 amino acids. The ends lost 5 bases at V and 5 bases at J; junction bases unmatched: 7. Per germline, CDR1 SEHNR and CDR2 FQNEAQ (reference sequence). The CDR3 spells CASSAGLAGNNNEQFF. The CDR3 DNA reads as TGTGCCAGCAGCGCCGGACTAGCGGGGAATAACAATGAGCAGTTCTTC. The full variable domain, rest sourced from reference TRBV7-9 and TRBJ2-1, is DTGVSQNPRHKITKRGQNVTFRCDPISEHNRLYWYRQTLGQGPEFLTYFQNEAQLEKSRLLSDRFSAERPKGSFSTLEIQRTEQGDSAMYLCASSAGLAGNNNEQFFGPGTRLTVL.

V usage is TRBV6-5 and J usage is TRBJ1-2; no clear D. Trimming left V 0 bases short and J 0 bases short, with 5 bases between. The CDR3 extends over 14 amino acids. Germline V gene data show CDR1 as MNHEY and CDR2 as SVGAGI. The CDR3 region is CASSYSWANYGYTF. Here the CDR3 DNA reads TGTGCCAGCAGTTACTCTTGGGCTAACTATGGCTACACCTTC.

The rearrangement links TRBV7-9 to TRBJ2-7; D possibly corresponds to TRBD1 (5 bases). Germline CDR1 SEHNR, CDR2 FQNEAQ (reference sequence). Trimming cost V 2 bases and J 3 bases, with 8 bases left between them. The CDR3 spans 13 residues. Here the CDR3 reads CASSLQGNYEQYF. The CDR3 DNA sequence: TGTGCCAGCAGCTTACAGGGTAACTACGAGCAGTACTTC.

This clone has just one count. V and J are TRBV9 and TRBJ1-2, with D possibly TRBD1 on 6 matching bases. The CDR3 totals 17 residues. Germline loops: CDR1 SGDLS, CDR2 YYNGEE. V lost 0 bases and J 5 bases, leaving 20 bases between the germline ends. The CDR3, as DNA: TGTGCCAGCAGCGTAGGAGGGGGACGGAGCAGGGGATATGGCTACACCTTC. It encodes CASSVGGGRSRGYGYTF.

The V and J genes are TRBV5-1 and TRBJ1-1; 7 bases are shared with TRBD1. The ends lost 4 bases at V and 1 base at J; junction bases unmatched: 7. Germline values: CDR1 SGHRS, CDR2 YFSETQ. The CDR3 totals 15 residues. The CDR3 loop is CASSPQGDGNTEAFF. CDR3 coding DNA: TGCGCCAGCAGCCCGCAGGGGGACGGGAACACTGAAGCTTTCTTT. The full variable domain, rest sourced from reference TRBV5-1 and TRBJ1-1, is KAGVTQTPRYLIKTRGQQVTLSCSPISGHRSVSWYQQTPGQGLQFLFEYFSETQRNKGNFPGRFSGRQFSNSRSEMNVSTLELGDSALYLCASSPQGDGNTEAFFGQGTRLTVV.

The chain recombines TRBV30 with TRBJ1-6; D may be TRBD1 (6 bases). The V end lost 8 bases, the J end lost 10 bases, and 18 bases lay between the germline ends. This CDR3 has 13 residues. The germline V gene has CDR1 GTSNPN and CDR2 SVGIG (reference sequence). The CDR3 loop reads CAGRQGLRSPLHF. CDR3 sequence (DNA): TGTGCCGGCCGCCAGGGGCTAAGGTCACCCCTCCACTTT. Together with reference TRBV30 and TRBJ1-6, the CDR3 gives the full variable domain: SQTIHQWPATLVQPVGSPLSLECTVEGTSNPNLYWYRQAAGRGLQLLFYSVGIGQISSEVPQNLSASRPQDRQFILSSKKLLLSDSGFYLCAGRQGLRSPLHFGNGTRLTVT.